This T cell receptor beta chain was identified in a study of T cells in Graves' hyperthyroidism and ophthalmopathy. Whole-study results and caveats: In the analysis, a 13 V-J model separated ophthalmopathy from stable hyperthyroidism. Model predictions of ophthalmopathy came a median 6.5 months before onset.

Newly diagnosed hyperthyroidism patients aged 18 to 65 years had disease lasting under 2 months. The CDR3 length is 12 residues. Germline CDR1 is DFQATT and CDR2 is SNEGSKA (reference sequence). V lost 7 bases, J lost 1 base, and 8 bases lay in between. This clonotype showed up many times. Its specificity is unknown. What was amplified from RNA transcripts were TCR beta CDR3 regions. TCR CDR3 regions were first amplified by RT-PCR with HTBI primers. Each CDR3 protein is one row after TCRdb ran MiXCR on the multiplex PCR reads. The table has more than 650,000 distinct CDR3 sequences, approximately 14% seen once.

Sequenced material: blood. V usage is TRBV20-1 and J usage is TRBJ2-1; possibly TRBD2 for D (6 bases). This receptor was obtained from a woman younger than 35 with Graves' hyperthyroidism. The chain's CDR3 is CSVAGSYNEQFF. The CDR3 bases are TGCAGTGTGGCGGGGTCCTACAATGAGCAGTTCTTC.